The 8 T cell receptor beta chains listed next were all sequenced from one sample in a study of shared clonotypes between healthy human individuals. The naive CD8 subset, CD45RO-negative cells positively selected for CCR7, excluded terminally differentiated effector memory CD45RA+ cells. Clones were read by immunoSEQ multiplex PCR, and TCRdb kept only the in-frame ones, dropping some. The data show hundreds of thousands of clones, roughly 96% seen once. Source material: naive CD8+ T cells sorted from blood. All receptors come from a man aged 25 to 40 in good health.

The chain combines TRBV28 with TRBJ2-1, with 8 bases that match TRBD2. This CDR3 spans 15 amino acids. J was trimmed by 3 bases and V by 3 bases; bases with no gene match: 4. Per the germline V gene, CDR1 is MDHEN and CDR2 is SYDVKM. Here the CDR3 DNA reads TGTGCCAGCAGTTTGTGGCGGGAGGACTACAATGAGCAGTTCTTC. This gives the protein CASSLWREDYNEQFF.

The V call is TRBV28, the J call TRBJ1-1; tentatively, D is TRBD1 (5 bases). Trimming pared 3 bases from V and 4 bases from J, leaving 12 bases between. Germline CDR1 MDHEN, CDR2 SYDVKM. The CDR3 is 14 amino acids. The DNA of the CDR3 is TGTGCCAGCAGTTTCGGGGCTCGGGGCACTGAAGCTTTCTTT. The encoded protein is CASSFGARGTEAFF.

The CDR3 is CASSRPRDGTDTQYF. The CDR3 coding sequence is TGTGCCAGCAGCCGCCCGCGAGATGGCACAGATACGCAGTATTTT. The genes are TRBV9 and TRBJ2-3; D unresolved. This CDR3 region has 15 residues. V lost 4 bases, J lost 1 base, and 13 bases lay in between. Germline CDR1 is SGDLS and CDR2 is YYNGEE. Supplemented by reference TRBV9 and TRBJ2-3, the full variable domain reads DSGVTQTPKHLITATGQRVTLRCSPRSGDLSVYWYQQSLDQGLQFLIQYYNGEERAKGNILERFSAQQFPDLHSELNLSSLELGDSALYFCASSRPRDGTDTQYFGPGTRLTVL.

V usage is TRBV5-4 and J usage is TRBJ2-7; 10 bases are a match to TRBD2. Germline trimming cut 4 bases from V and 4 bases from J; bases unmatched to any gene: 11. Germline lookup yields CDR1 SGHNT and CDR2 YYREEE (reference sequence). The CDR3 runs to 16 residues. For the CDR3, the DNA is TGTGCCAGCAGCCAGAACCTAGCGGGAGAGAATTACGAGCAGTACTTC. It translates to CASSQNLAGENYEQYF. Based on the CDR3 plus reference TRBV5-4 and TRBJ2-7, the full variable domain is ETGVTQSPTHLIKTRGQQVTLRCSSQSGHNTVSWYQQALGQGPQFIFQYYREEENGRGNFPPRFSGLQFPNYSSELNVNALELDDSALYLCASSQNLAGENYEQYFGPGTRLTVT.

The chain joins TRBV2 to TRBJ2-7; 8 positions agree with TRBD2. The V gene's germline CDR1 is SNHLY and CDR2 FYNNEI. J lost 5 bases, V lost 3 bases, and 9 bases had no gene match. This CDR3 region has 15 residues. The CDR3 sequence: CASSDSAGGLHEQYF. CDR3 sequence (DNA): TGTGCCAGCAGTGATTCGGCGGGAGGACTTCACGAGCAGTACTTC.

This clone has a handful of counts. The rearrangement links TRBV28 to TRBJ2-7; D is undetermined. Trimming stripped 5 bases from V and 5 bases from J, with 19 bases between. The CDR3 extends over 15 amino acids. Germline CDR1 and CDR2: MDHEN and SYDVKM. Written as DNA, the CDR3 is TGTGCCAGCAGTGAAACCGGGCCAACGCCCAACGAGCAGTACTTC. Protein sequence: CASSETGPTPNEQYF.

V gene TRBV19 combines with J gene TRBJ2-7, with D possibly being TRBD1 (6 bases). Germline values: CDR1 LNHDA, CDR2 SQIVND (reference sequence). This CDR3 contains 14 residues. V was cut by 6 bases and J by 4 bases, with 16 bases left in between. The CDR3 coding sequence is TGTGCCAGTAGCCCGACAGGTTTTCATTACGAGCAGTACTTC. As protein: CASSPTGFHYEQYF.

The chain combines TRBV7-9 with TRBJ2-3; D ambiguous. CDR1 and CDR2 (germline): SEHNR, FQNEAQ (reference sequence). V lost 2 bases to trimming and J lost 4 bases, with 13 bases between them. CDR3 length: 15 residues. Here the CDR3 reads CASSLFSRSPDTQYF. CDR3 coding DNA: TGTGCCAGCAGCTTATTCTCTAGAAGTCCAGATACGCAGTATTTT.